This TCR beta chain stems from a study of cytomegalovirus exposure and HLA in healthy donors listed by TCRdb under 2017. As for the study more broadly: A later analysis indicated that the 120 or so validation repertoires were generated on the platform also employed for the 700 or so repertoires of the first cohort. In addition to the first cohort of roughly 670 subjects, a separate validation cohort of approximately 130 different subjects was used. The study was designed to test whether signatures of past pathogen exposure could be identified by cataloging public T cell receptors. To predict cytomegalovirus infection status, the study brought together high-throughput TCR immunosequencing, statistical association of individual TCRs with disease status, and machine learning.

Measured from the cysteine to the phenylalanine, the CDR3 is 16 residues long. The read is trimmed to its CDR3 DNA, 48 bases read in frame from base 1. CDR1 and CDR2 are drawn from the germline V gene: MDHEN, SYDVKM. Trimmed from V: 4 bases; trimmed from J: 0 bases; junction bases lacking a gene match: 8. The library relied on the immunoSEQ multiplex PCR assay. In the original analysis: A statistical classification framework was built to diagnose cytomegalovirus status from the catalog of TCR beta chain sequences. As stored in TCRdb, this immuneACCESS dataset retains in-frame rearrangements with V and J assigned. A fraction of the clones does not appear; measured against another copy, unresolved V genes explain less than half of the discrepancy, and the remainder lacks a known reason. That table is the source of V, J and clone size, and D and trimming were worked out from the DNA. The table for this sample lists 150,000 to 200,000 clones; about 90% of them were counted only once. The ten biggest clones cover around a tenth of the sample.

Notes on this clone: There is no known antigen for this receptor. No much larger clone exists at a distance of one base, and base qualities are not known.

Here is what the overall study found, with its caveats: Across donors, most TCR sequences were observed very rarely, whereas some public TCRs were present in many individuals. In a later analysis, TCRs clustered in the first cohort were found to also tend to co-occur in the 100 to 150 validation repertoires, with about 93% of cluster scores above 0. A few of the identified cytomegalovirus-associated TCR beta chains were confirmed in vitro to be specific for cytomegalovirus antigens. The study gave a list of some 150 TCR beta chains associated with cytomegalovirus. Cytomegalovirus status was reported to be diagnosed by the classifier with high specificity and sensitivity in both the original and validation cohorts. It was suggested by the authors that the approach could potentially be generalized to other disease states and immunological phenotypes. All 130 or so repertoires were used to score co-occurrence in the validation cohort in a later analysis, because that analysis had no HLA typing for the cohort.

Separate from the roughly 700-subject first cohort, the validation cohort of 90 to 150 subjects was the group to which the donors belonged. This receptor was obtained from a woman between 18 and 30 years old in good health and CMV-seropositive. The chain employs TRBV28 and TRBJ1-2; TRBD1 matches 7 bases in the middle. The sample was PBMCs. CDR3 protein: CASSWTGPQSNYGYTF. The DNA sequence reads TGTGCCAGCAGTTGGACAGGCCCCCAGTCTAACTATGGCTACACCTTC.